The clone carrying this T cell receptor gamma chain was seen only a few times. These data are taken from a study of gamma-delta chains in newborns, infants, children. In the study overall: Microbial exposure reportedly drives polyclonal innate γδ T cell expansion after birth.

Germline V gives CDR1 GITISATS, CDR2 ISYDGTV (reference sequence). The CDR3 length is 16 residues. V was clipped by 3 bases and J by 9 bases; unmatched bases: 8. TCRdb applied CATT to the reads for clone calling. The sample shows 830 or so gamma-chain clones, around 70% of them seen only once. This sequence originates from a child who was a newborn, infant or young child, either healthy, febrile or measles-vaccinated (not recorded which). V is TRGV9 and J is TRGJP. Specimen: blood. CDR3 loop: CALWELGALGKKIKVF. CDR3 coding DNA: TGTGCCTTGTGGGAGTTGGGGGCGTTGGGCAAAAAAATCAAGGTATTT.